This T cell receptor beta chain is from a study of cytomegalovirus exposure and HLA in healthy donors. The CDR3 consists of 13 residues. The germline V gene has CDR1 MNHEY and CDR2 SVGAGI. After removal of 5 bases from V and 4 bases from J, the junction contained 4 bases not matched to a gene. This clone was observed a few times. Its antigen is currently unknown. Overall study findings and caveats: Trimming of TCR beta V- and J-genes showed a link, identified in a later analysis, to a missense DCLRE1C variant. Most of the TCR beta V segments (in an earlier analysis) were productive either about 87% or about 30% of the time. As a later analysis revealed, most CMV-associated TCR beta chains appeared HLA-restricted. Immune exposure information comprised only CMV serostatus.

The PCR was carried out with 60 Vbeta primers and 13 Jbeta primers. The method was immunoSEQ multiplex PCR; TCRdb's version includes in-frame clones alone and lacks a portion of them. The sample holds 150,000 to 200,000 clones, around 85% seen once. This TCR was sampled from a young man in good health and CMV-seronegative. The specimen sequenced was PBMCs. This sequence joins TRBV6-5 and TRBJ1-2; 7 positions match TRBD1. The CDR3 sequence is CASSPQGTYGYTF. The CDR3 bases are TGTGCCAGCAGTCCACAGGGGACCTATGGCTACACCTTC.